This T cell receptor (beta chain) was sequenced in a study of T-cell reconstitution after alpha-beta-depleted transplantation in children. This CDR3 comprises 15 residues. Germline V gives CDR1 LGHNA, CDR2 YNFKEQ. Trimming pared 3 bases from V and 0 bases from J, leaving 11 bases between. The TCRbeta library was prepared with unique molecular identifiers. One entry per CDR3 protein results from TCRdb running MiXCR on the PCR reads. The sample comprises 40,000 to 55,000 distinct CDR3 sequences, 5.8% of which are singletons, and around 31% rests with the top ten. This clonotype was seen ten or more times.

This specimen was PBMCs, mostly from graft donor cells, taken 60 days after TCRalphabeta/CD19-depleted stem cell transplant. The origin of this receptor is a female patient aged 2 to 10 who had a stem cell transplant for aplastic anemia, so the T cells may come from the graft donor. This chain links TRBV4-2 with TRBJ2-5, with D hard to call. CDR3 sequence (DNA): TGTGCCAGCAGCCACAGCATGGGGTACCAAGAGACCCAGTACTTC. The encoded protein is CASSHSMGYQETQYF.